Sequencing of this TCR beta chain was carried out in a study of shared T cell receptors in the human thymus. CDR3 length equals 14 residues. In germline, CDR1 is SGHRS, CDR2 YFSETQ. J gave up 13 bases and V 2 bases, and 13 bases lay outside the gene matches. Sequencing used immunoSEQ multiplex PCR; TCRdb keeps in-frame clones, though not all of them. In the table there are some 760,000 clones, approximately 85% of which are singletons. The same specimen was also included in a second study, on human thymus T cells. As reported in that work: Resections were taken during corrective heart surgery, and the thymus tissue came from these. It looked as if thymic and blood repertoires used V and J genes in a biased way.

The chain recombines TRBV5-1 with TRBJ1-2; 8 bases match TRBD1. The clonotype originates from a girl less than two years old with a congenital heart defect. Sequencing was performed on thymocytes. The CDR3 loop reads CASSLPGQACVPTF. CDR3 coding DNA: TGCGCCAGCAGCTTACCGGGACAGGCTTGTGTACCCACCTTC.